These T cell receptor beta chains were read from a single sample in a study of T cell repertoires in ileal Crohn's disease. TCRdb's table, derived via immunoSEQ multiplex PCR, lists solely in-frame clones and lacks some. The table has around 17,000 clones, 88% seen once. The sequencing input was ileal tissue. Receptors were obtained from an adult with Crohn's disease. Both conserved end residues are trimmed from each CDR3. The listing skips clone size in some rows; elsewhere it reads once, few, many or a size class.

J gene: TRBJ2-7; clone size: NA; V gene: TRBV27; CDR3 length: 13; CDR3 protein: ASSLSLAATYEQY
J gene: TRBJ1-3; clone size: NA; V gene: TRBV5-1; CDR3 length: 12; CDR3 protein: ASSLDPAGNTIY
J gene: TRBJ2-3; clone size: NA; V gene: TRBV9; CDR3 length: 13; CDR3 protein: ASTEGSGAGNTQY
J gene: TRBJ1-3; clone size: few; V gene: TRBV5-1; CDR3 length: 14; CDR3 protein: ASSLVFRGSGNTIY
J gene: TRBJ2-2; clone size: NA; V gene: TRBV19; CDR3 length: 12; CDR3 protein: ASSIAGGTGELF
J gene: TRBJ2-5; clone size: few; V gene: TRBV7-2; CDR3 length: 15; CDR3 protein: ASSLDSSGRWAETQY
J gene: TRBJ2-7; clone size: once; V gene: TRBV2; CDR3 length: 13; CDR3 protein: ASSAREGPSYEQY
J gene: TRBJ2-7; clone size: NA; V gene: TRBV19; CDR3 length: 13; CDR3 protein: ASSMTSGYKYEQY
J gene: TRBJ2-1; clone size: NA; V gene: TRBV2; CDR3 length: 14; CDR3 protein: ASSSDLAVIYNEQF
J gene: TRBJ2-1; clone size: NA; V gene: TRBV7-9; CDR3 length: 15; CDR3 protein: ASSRGVRREGGNEQF
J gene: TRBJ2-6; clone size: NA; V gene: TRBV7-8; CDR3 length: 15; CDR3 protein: ASSLGQGISGANVLT
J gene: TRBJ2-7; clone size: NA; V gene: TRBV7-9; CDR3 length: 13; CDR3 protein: ASSQPSGSSYEQY
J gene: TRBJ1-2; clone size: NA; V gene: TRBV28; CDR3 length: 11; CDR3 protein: ASGAGRRYGYT
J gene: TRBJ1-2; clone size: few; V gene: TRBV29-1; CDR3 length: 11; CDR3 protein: SVRGTTYNGYT
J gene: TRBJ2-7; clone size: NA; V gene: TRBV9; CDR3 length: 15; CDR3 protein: ASSVDEDRGPLYEQY
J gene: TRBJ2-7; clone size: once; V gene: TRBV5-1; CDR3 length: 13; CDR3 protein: ASSLSRDRGHEQY
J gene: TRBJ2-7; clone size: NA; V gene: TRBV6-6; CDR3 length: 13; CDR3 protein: ASSSPGTSRTGQY
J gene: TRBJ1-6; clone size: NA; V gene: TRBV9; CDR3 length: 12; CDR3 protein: ASSEDRAYSPLH
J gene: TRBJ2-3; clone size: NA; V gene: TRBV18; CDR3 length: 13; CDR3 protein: ASSRGLGSTDTQY
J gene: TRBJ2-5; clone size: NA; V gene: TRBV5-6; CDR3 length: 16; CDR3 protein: ASSPPRPSGSIPETQY
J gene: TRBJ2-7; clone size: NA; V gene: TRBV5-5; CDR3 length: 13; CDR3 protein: ASSLGVSSSYEQY
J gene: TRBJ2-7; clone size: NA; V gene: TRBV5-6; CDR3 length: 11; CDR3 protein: ASSGGISYEQY
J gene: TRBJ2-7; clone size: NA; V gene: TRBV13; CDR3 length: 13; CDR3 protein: ASSLLGQGNIFQH
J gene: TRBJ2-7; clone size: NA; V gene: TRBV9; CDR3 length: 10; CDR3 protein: ASSVDGYEQY
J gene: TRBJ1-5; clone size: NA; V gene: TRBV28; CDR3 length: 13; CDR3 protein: ASTSPRAGNQPQH
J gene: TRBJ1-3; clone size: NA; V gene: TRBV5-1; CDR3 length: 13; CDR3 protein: ASSLESGFGNTIY
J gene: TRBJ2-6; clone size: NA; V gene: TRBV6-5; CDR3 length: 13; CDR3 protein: ASSDRGSGANVLT
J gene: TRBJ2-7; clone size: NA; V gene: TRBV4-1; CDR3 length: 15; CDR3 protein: ASSQGLAGGPAYEQY
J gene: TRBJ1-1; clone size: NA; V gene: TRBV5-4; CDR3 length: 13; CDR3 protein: ASSLDGHRGTEAF
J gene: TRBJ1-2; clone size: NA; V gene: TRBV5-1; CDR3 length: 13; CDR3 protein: ASSSGGSHNYGYT
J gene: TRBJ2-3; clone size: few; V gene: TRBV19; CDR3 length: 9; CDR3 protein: ASESGDTQY
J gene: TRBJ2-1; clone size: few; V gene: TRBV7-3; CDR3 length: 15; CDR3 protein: ASSLGMGLAGINEQF
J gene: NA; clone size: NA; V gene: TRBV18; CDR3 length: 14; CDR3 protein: ASSPLQTSGRYEQY
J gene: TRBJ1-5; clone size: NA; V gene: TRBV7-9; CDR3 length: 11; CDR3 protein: ASTNQGDQPQH
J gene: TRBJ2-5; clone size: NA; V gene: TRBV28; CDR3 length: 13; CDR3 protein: ASRGQGSGPGTQY
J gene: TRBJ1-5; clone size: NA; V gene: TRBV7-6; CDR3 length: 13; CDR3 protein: ASSLRTGNNQPQH
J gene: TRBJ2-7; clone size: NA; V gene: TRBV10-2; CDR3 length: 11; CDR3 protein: ASGTGGIYEQY
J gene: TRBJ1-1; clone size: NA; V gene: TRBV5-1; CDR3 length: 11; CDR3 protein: ASGLGGTTEAF